A single sample is the source of the 30 T cell receptor beta chains below, sequenced in a study of T cells in Graves' hyperthyroidism and ophthalmopathy. TCR beta CDR3 region amplification was performed from RNA transcripts. The HTBI set primed first-round TCR CDR3 RT-PCR. TCRdb analysed the multiplex PCR reads with MiXCR anew, one entry per CDR3 protein. The sample carries 470,000 or so distinct CDR3 sequences, roughly 20% recorded once. Sequencing was done on a sample of blood. All receptors derive from a man aged 18 to 30 with Graves' hyperthyroidism.

This clonotype was recorded at least ten times. CDR3 coding DNA: TGTGCCAGCAGCCCTCCGGGACAGGGGGCGAGTCTTGGTCAGCCCCAGCATTTT. Its protein is CASSPPGQGASLGQPQHF. The rearrangement uses TRBV12-3 or TRBV12-4 and TRBJ1-5; 12 nucleotides agree with TRBD1. The CDR3 consists of 18 residues. V trimming: 6 bases; J trimming: 6 bases; junction bases outside the gene matches: 15.

In its sample, this clonotype was seen a few times. The chain recombines TRBV3-1 with TRBJ1-2; 7 positions agree with TRBD1. The CDR3 extends over 14 amino acids. Germline values: CDR1 LGHDT, CDR2 YNNKEL (reference sequence). V gave up 1 base and J gave up 4 bases; unmatched junction bases: 3. The CDR3 loop is CASSQATGVYGYTF. DNA of the CDR3: TGTGCCAGCAGCCAAGCAACAGGGGTCTATGGCTACACCTTC. Variable domain in full (rest from reference TRBV3-1 and TRBJ1-2): DTAVSQTPKYLVTQMGNDKSIKCEQNLGHDTMYWYKQDSKKFLKIMFSYNNKELIINETVPNRFSPKSPDKAHLNLHINSLELGDSAVYFCASSQATGVYGYTFGSGTRLTVV.

This clonotype was seen many times. The chain joins TRBV6-4 to TRBJ1-1; TRBD1 is a possible D gene (6 bases). CDR1 and CDR2 from the germline V gene are MRHNA and SNTAGT. This CDR3 is 14 amino acids long. V lost 5 bases and J 4 bases, leaving 14 bases between the germline ends. The CDR3 DNA sequence: TGTGCCAGCAGTCTCAGGGGTGATGGCACTGAAGCTTTCTTT. Translation gives CASSLRGDGTEAFF.

The rearrangement links TRBV30 to TRBJ2-7; TRBD1 might be the D (6 bases). V lost 4 bases, J lost 2 bases, and 15 bases lay in between. CDR1 GTSNPN and CDR2 SVGIG come from the germline V gene (reference sequence). The CDR3 is 14 amino acids. The chain's CDR3 is CAWIDRRLPYEQYF. CDR3 DNA: TGTGCCTGGATCGACAGGCGCCTCCCCTACGAGCAGTACTTC.

The table lists this clonotype with many counts. V gene TRBV6-1 combines with J gene TRBJ2-7; possibly TRBD1 for D (5 bases). Germline values: CDR1 MNHNS, CDR2 SASEGT. V gave up 2 bases and J gave up 2 bases, with 10 bases separating them. The CDR3 loop spans 14 amino acids. The CDR3 is CASSEYGRAYEQYF. CDR3 nucleotides: TGTGCCAGCAGTGAATATGGCAGGGCCTACGAGCAGTACTTC.

This clonotype has at least ten counts. V gene TRBV15 combines with J gene TRBJ2-2; 9 nucleotides align to TRBD2. The CDR3 runs 15 residues. V shed 8 bases, J shed 3 bases, and the junction held 7 bases outside the gene matches. CDR1 and CDR2 (germline): LNHNV, YYDKDF (reference sequence). CDR3 sequence reads: CATGGGASYTGELFF. As DNA, the CDR3 is TGTGCCACCGGCGGGGGGGCAAGTTACACCGGGGAGCTGTTTTTT.

This clonotype has ten or more counts. This chain joins TRBV28 and TRBJ2-7; perhaps TRBD2 as D (7 bases). The germline CDR1 and CDR2 sequences are MDHEN and SYDVKM. V lost 8 bases, J lost 5 bases, and 19 bases lay in between. The CDR3 loop spans 14 amino acids. The CDR3 is CASASPGGGHEQYF. In nucleotides, the CDR3 is TGTGCCAGCGCGTCCCCGGGGGGCGGCCACGAGCAGTACTTC.

The CDR3: CSARDSSMSYEQYF. For the CDR3, the DNA is TGCAGTGCGAGGGACAGCTCTATGTCCTACGAGCAGTACTTC. The chain combines TRBV20-1 with TRBJ2-7, with 7 bases fitting TRBD1. Germline CDR1 is DFQATT and CDR2 is SNEGSKA (reference sequence). The CDR3 runs to 14 residues. The ends lost 6 bases at V and 1 base at J; junction bases unmatched: 9.

Comment on this clonotype: A much larger clone lies a single base off, so this may be a read error. The CDR3 end shows no conserved phenylalanine or tryptophan, and so a read error is likely. The rearrangement uses TRBV5-6 and TRBJ1-1; D remains ambiguous. Trimming stripped 2 bases from V and 3 bases from J, with 11 bases between. The CDR3 is made up of 14 amino acids. Per the germline V gene, CDR1 is SGHDT and CDR2 is YYEEEE. The CDR3 reads CASSFNLRDTEAFY. DNA for the CDR3: TGTGCCAGCAGCTTCAACCTCCGAGACACTGAAGCTTTCTAT.

This clonotype was detected ten times or more. V usage is TRBV12-3 or TRBV12-4 and J usage is TRBJ1-2, with unresolved D. Trimming left V 4 bases short and J 5 bases short, with 11 bases between. The CDR3 has 13 residues. The CDR3 coding sequence is TGTGCCAGCAGTTACGAAGGGCGATATGGCTACACCTTC. Translating it yields CASSYEGRYGYTF.

This clonotype has a count of ten or more. The V call is TRBV28, the J call TRBJ1-1, with D maybe TRBD1 (5 bases). The CDR3 length is 13 residues. CDR1 and CDR2 (germline): MDHEN, SYDVKM. The V and J ends lost 3 bases and 11 bases respectively, with 16 bases between them. CDR3 region: CASSFARGTPAFF. In DNA, the CDR3 is TGTGCCAGCAGTTTCGCAAGGGGCACCCCGGCTTTCTTT.

The chain is built from TRBV12-3 or TRBV12-4 and TRBJ1-1; tentatively, D is TRBD1 (5 bases). The V gene lost 3 bases and the J gene lost 3 bases, with 20 bases spanning the gap. The CDR3 contains 17 residues. The CDR3 protein is CASSLTFQGARHTEAFF. Here the CDR3 DNA reads TGTGCCAGCAGTTTGACATTCCAGGGCGCGCGGCACACTGAAGCTTTCTTT.

This clonotype showed up just a few times. The chain couples TRBV7-9 to TRBJ2-5; tentative D call: TRBD1 (6 bases). The ends were cut back, 1 base at V and 5 bases at J, with 14 bases in the middle. The CDR3 has 15 amino acids. From germline, CDR1 is SEHNR and CDR2 FQNEAQ (reference sequence). In nucleotides, the CDR3 is TGTGCCAGCAGCTTAGGGACAGCTATAAGGGAGACCCAGTACTTC. Protein sequence: CASSLGTAIRETQYF. The complete variable domain, with remaining parts taken from reference TRBV7-9 and TRBJ2-5, reads DTGVSQNPRHKITKRGQNVTFRCDPISEHNRLYWYRQTLGQGPEFLTYFQNEAQLEKSRLLSDRFSAERPKGSFSTLEIQRTEQGDSAMYLCASSLGTAIRETQYFGPGTRLLVL.

The gene calls are TRBV18 and TRBJ2-7; D possibly corresponds to TRBD1 (6 bases). Trimming pared 4 bases from V and 7 bases from J, leaving 20 bases between. The CDR3 runs to 15 residues. Germline CDR1 and CDR2: KGHSH and LQKENI. CDR3 region: CASSLDRITAAEQYF. The CDR3 nucleotides are TGTGCCAGCTCACTGGACAGAATAACCGCAGCTGAGCAGTACTTC.

This chain uses TRBV6-1 with TRBJ2-6; D is ambiguous. Trimming took off 6 bases at V and 4 bases at J, with 10 bases between the two ends. Germline V gene sequence: CDR1 MNHNS, CDR2 SASEGT. This CDR3 contains 14 residues. CDR3 residues: CASRRGEGANVLTF. CDR3 in DNA: TGTGCCAGCAGGAGAGGAGAGGGGGCCAACGTCCTGACTTTC.

In DNA, the CDR3 is TGCGCCAGCAGCATACGACTGCGAGCGGGGGCCTCCTACGAGCAGTACTTC. This encodes CASSIRLRAGASYEQYF. This chain joins TRBV5-1 and TRBJ2-7, with 8 bases fitting TRBD2. The CDR3 spans 17 residues. CDR1 and CDR2 (germline): SGHRS, YFSETQ. Losses at the gene ends were 4 bases for V and 0 bases for J; bases not matched to a gene: 12.

This clonotype was recorded at least ten times. The rearrangement joins TRBV13 to TRBJ2-5; D not certain. Trimming stripped 11 bases from V and 1 base from J, with 17 bases between. Germline lookup yields CDR1 PRHDT and CDR2 FYEKMQ (reference sequence). The CDR3 runs to 14 residues. The CDR3 DNA sequence: TGTGCCTCAAAGGCCAGGAAGGGCCAAGAGACCCAGTACTTC. It codes for CASKARKGQETQYF.

As for this clonotype: The junction departs from germline at one end; a sequencing error may be responsible. The chain carries TRBV5-6 and TRBJ1-5; D gene uncertain. The V gene's germline CDR1 is SGHDT and CDR2 YYEEEE. The length of the CDR3 is 14 residues. CDR3 sequence reads: CAISLVQVDQPQHF. In DNA form, the CDR3 reads TGTGCCATCAGCTTGGTGCAAGTGGATCAGCCCCAGCATTTT.

The sample holds many counts of this clonotype. The chain links TRBV6-5 to TRBJ2-7; D unresolved. This CDR3 is 12 amino acids long. V lost 5 bases and J 4 bases, leaving 9 bases between the germline ends. Germline V gene lookup returns CDR1 MNHEY and CDR2 SVGAGI. CDR3 residues: CASSTPPYEQYF. CDR3 nucleotides: TGTGCCAGCAGTACGCCGCCTTACGAGCAGTACTTC.

The chain joins TRBV7-3 to TRBJ2-7; 7 bases align to TRBD1. Germline V lookup: CDR1 SGHTA, CDR2 FQGTGA. This CDR3 is built from 15 residues. Germline trimming cut 3 bases from V and 3 bases from J; bases unmatched to any gene: 8. CDR3 nucleotides: TGTGCCAGCAGCTTGGCCCCGGGACAGCTCTACGAGCAGTACTTC. It is translated as CASSLAPGQLYEQYF.

This clonotype turned up a few times. This chain joins TRBV12-3 or TRBV12-4 and TRBJ2-3; TRBD1 matches 10 bases. The CDR3 length is 16 residues. V gave up 5 bases and J gave up 5 bases; unmatched junction bases: 10. The CDR3 region has the DNA TGTGCCAGCAGTCCTAACCGGGACAGGGGTGGAGATACGCAGTATTTT. Protein sequence: CASSPNRDRGGDTQYF.

This clonotype was counted many times. The chain combines TRBV6-5 with TRBJ2-7; no definite D call. Per germline, CDR1 MNHEY and CDR2 SVGAGI. The CDR3 is 13 residues long. Between the trimmed V and J ends, which lost 0 bases and 2 bases, there was a span of 5 bases. CDR3 nucleotides: TGTGCCAGCAGTTACTCGAGGACCTACGAGCAGTACTTC. Its translation: CASSYSRTYEQYF.

This clonotype was detected ten times or more. The chain is built from TRBV19 and TRBJ1-2; 9 bases map to TRBD1. Germline V gene data show CDR1 as LNHDA and CDR2 as SQIVND (reference sequence). CDR3 length: 18 amino acids. V was clipped by 7 bases and J by 7 bases; unmatched bases: 22. This chain's CDR3 is CASTPLEGQGRPIGGYTF. The CDR3 DNA is TGTGCCAGTACTCCCCTCGAGGGACAGGGCCGTCCGATCGGTGGCTACACCTTC. Together with reference TRBV19 and TRBJ1-2, the CDR3 gives the full variable domain: DGGITQSPKYLFRKEGQNVTLSCEQNLNHDAMYWYRQDPGQGLRLIYYSQIVNDFQKGDIAEGYSVSREKKESFPLTVTSAQKNPTAFYLCASTPLEGQGRPIGGYTFGSGTRLTVV.

The table lists this clonotype with many counts. This chain connects TRBV7-9 to TRBJ2-7, with a possible D match to TRBD1 (5 bases). Trimming stripped 1 base from V and 6 bases from J, with 10 bases between. The CDR3 contains 13 residues. CDR1 and CDR2 (germline): SEHNR, FQNEAQ (reference sequence). CDR3: CASSLVTGVEQYF. DNA for the CDR3: TGTGCCAGCAGCTTAGTAACAGGAGTCGAGCAGTACTTC.

As to this clonotype: Just one base apart from a much larger clone, this may be a read error. This rearrangement joins TRBV5-1 to TRBJ1-2; D ambiguous. The CDR3 totals 14 residues. Trimming left V 3 bases short and J 8 bases short, with 17 bases between. Per germline, CDR1 SGHRS and CDR2 YFSETQ. The DNA for the CDR3 is TGCGCCAGCAGCTCCACGGGGATGGTAGGCGGCTACACCTTC. This gives the protein CASSSTGMVGGYTF. Supplemented by reference TRBV5-1 and TRBJ1-2, the full variable domain reads KAGVTQTPRYLIKTRGQQVTLSCSPISGHRSVSWYQQTPGQGLQFLFEYFSETQRNKGNFPGRFSGRQFSNSRSEMNVSTLELGDSALYLCASSSTGMVGGYTFGSGTRLTVV.

The V gene is TRBV27, the J gene TRBJ2-7; D tentatively fits TRBD1 or TRBD2 (6 bases each). V was shortened by 3 bases and J by 4 bases, with 19 bases between the two germline ends. There are 16 residues in the CDR3. The V gene's germline CDR1 is MNHEY and CDR2 SMNVEV (reference sequence). DNA for the CDR3: TGTGCCAGCAGTTTCTCCCCTACGGGGGCCTCATACGAGCAGTACTTC. Translated, it gives CASSFSPTGASYEQYF.

This clonotype was seen repeatedly, ten times or more. The chain combines TRBV6-1 with TRBJ1-2; D possibly corresponds to TRBD1 (6 bases). This CDR3 comprises 14 residues. CDR1 MNHNS and CDR2 SASEGT come from the germline V gene. Trimming stripped 8 bases from V and 4 bases from J, with 17 bases between. The CDR3 sequence: CASSQQGPFYGYTF. The CDR3 DNA is TGTGCCAGCTCCCAACAGGGCCCTTTCTATGGCTACACCTTC.

This clonotype was seen many times. The chain links TRBV19 to TRBJ1-5; D is possibly TRBD1 (5 bases). The germline V gene encodes CDR1 LNHDA and CDR2 SQIVND (reference sequence). Trimming removed 7 bases at V and 2 bases at J, with 12 bases between. This CDR3 comprises 14 residues. CDR3 loop: CASNGGGGNQPQHF. Written as DNA, the CDR3 is TGTGCCAGTAACGGGGGAGGCGGCAATCAGCCCCAGCATTTT. The full variable domain, rest sourced from reference TRBV19 and TRBJ1-5, is DGGITQSPKYLFRKEGQNVTLSCEQNLNHDAMYWYRQDPGQGLRLIYYSQIVNDFQKGDIAEGYSVSREKKESFPLTVTSAQKNPTAFYLCASNGGGGNQPQHFGDGTRLSIL.

This clonotype was picked up many times. J is TRBJ2-2 and V is TRBV5-8; possibly TRBD1 or TRBD2 for D (6 bases each). Germline assignment: CDR1 SGHTS and CDR2 YDEGEE. CDR3 length: 13 residues. Trimming stripped 3 bases from V and 5 bases from J, with 8 bases between. CDR3 DNA sequence: TGTGCCAGCAGCTGGAGGGGGACCGGGGAGCTGTTTTTT. Translated: CASSWRGTGELFF.

Ten or more counts support this clonotype. The V gene is TRBV2, the J gene TRBJ2-7, with D unclear. The germline V and J ends were trimmed by 8 bases and 3 bases, with 20 bases remaining between them. Germline loops: CDR1 SNHLY, CDR2 FYNNEI. The CDR3 is 15 amino acids. The CDR3 DNA sequence: TGTGCCAGCTATAGCCCGGTGGGCGGCTACTACGAGCAGTACTTC. Encoded protein: CASYSPVGGYYEQYF.